This record looks at one TCR beta chain sequence and its context. The data were obtained in a study of blood T cell repertoires in COVID-19. The germline V gene encodes CDR1 KGHSH and CDR2 LQKENI. This CDR3 contains 15 residues. The ends were cut back, 2 bases at V and 7 bases at J, with 12 bases in the middle. Original data processing: Cell counts per sample came from amplifying reference gene primers. The table came from immunoSEQ multiplex PCR; TCRdb's copy has only in-frame clones and leaves some out. That table gives V, J and clone size, and the DNA gave D and trimming. The repertoire has hundreds of thousands of clones, about 90% of them found once; the top ten carry just under 3%.

This receptor was identified in a woman between 25 and 40 years old who had recovered from COVID-19. The gene calls are TRBV18 and TRBJ1-6, with a tentative D call TRBD1 (5 bases). The sample comprised PBMCs or T cells enriched from blood (not recorded which). CDR3 amino acids: CASSPNQHRNSPLHF. The CDR3 coding sequence is TGTGCCAGCTCACCAAATCAGCACAGGAATTCACCCCTCCACTTT.